What follows are 2 T cell receptor beta chains derived from one specimen sequenced in a study of T-cell reconstitution after alpha-beta-depleted transplantation in children. Unique molecular identifiers were incorporated into the prepared TCRbeta library. Via MiXCR, TCRdb re-called the PCR reads, giving one row per CDR3 protein. The profile shows 250,000 to 350,000 distinct CDR3 sequences, more than 8% of them singletons. This specimen consisted of PBMCs from the stem cell graft donor, obtained from the stem cell graft. The receptors originated from a human donor who donated a stem cell graft to a child with SCID.

The sample holds a few counts of this clonotype. The V call is TRBV12-3 or TRBV12-4, the J call TRBJ2-5; D is uncertain. Trimming removed 6 bases at V and 4 bases at J, with 9 bases between. The CDR3 length is 12 residues. The CDR3 protein is CASRTNGETQYF. CDR3 bases: TGTGCCAGCAGAACTAATGGAGAGACCCAGTACTTC.

This sequence joins TRBV20-1 and TRBJ2-4, with D maybe TRBD2 (5 bases). Germline values: CDR1 DFQATT, CDR2 SNEGSKA (reference sequence). The CDR3 spans 18 residues. V lost 0 bases, J lost 0 bases, and 18 bases lay in between. The CDR3 loop reads CSARDPGSHPLAKNIQYF. The CDR3 bases are TGCAGTGCTAGAGATCCGGGGAGCCACCCTTTAGCCAAAAACATTCAGTACTTC.